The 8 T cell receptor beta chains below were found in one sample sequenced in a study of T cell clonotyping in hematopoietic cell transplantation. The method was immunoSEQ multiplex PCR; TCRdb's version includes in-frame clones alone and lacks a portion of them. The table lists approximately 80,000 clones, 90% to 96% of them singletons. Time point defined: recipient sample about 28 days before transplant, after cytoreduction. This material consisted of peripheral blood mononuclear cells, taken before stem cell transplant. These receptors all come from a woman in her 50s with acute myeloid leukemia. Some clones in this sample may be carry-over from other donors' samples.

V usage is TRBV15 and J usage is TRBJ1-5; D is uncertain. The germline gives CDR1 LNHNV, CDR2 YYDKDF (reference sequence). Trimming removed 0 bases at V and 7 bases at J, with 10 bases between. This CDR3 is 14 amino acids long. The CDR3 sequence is CATSREQVRQPQHF. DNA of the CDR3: TGTGCCACCAGCAGAGAGCAGGTTAGACAGCCCCAGCATTTT. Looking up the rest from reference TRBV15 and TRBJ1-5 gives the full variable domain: DAMVIQNPRYQVTQFGKPVTLSCSQTLNHNVMYWYQQKSSQAPKLLFHYYDKDFNNEADTPDNFQSRRPNTSFCFLDIRSPGLGDTAMYLCATSREQVRQPQHFGDGTRLSIL.

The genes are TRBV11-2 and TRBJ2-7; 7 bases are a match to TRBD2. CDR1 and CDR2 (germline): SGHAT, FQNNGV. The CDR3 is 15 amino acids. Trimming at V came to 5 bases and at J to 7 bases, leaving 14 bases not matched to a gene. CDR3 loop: CASSPTAGASGEQYF. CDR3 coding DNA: TGTGCCAGCAGCCCCACCGCGGGAGCGTCGGGGGAGCAGTACTTC.

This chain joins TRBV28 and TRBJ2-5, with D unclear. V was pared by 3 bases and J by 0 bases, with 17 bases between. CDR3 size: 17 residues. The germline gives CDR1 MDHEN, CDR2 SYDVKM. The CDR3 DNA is TGTGCCAGCAGTTTGCCGCGTGGAAGTTCGTACCAAGAGACCCAGTACTTC. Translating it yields CASSLPRGSSYQETQYF.

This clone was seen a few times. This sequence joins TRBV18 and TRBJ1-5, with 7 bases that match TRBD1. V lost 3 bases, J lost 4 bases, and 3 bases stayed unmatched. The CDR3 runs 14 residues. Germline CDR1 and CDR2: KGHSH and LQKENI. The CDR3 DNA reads TGTGCCAGCTCACCCCTGACAGGGAATCAGCCCCAGCATTTT. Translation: CASSPLTGNQPQHF.

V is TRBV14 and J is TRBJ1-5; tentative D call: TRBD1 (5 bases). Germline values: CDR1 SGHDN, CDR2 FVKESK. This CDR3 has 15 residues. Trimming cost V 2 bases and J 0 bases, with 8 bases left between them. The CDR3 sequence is CASSQRRDSNQPQHF. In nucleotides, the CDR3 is TGTGCCAGCAGCCAACGCAGGGATAGCAATCAGCCCCAGCATTTT. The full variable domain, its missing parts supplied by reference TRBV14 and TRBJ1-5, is EAGVTQFPSHSVIEKGQTVTLRCDPISGHDNLYWYRRVMGKEIKFLLHFVKESKQDESGMPNNRFLAERTGGTYSTLKVQPAELEDSGVYFCASSQRRDSNQPQHFGDGTRLSIL.

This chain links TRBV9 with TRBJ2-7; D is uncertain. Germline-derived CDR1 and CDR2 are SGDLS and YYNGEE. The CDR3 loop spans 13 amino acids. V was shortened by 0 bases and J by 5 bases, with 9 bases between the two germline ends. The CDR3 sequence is CASSVATGHEQYF. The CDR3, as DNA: TGTGCCAGCAGCGTAGCTACGGGCCACGAGCAGTACTTC.

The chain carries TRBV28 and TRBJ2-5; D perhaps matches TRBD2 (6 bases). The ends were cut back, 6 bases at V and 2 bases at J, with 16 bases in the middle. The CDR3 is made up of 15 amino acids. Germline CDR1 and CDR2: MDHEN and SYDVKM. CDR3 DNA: TGTGCCAGCAGCCGCCCGGGGCGGGGACAAGAGACCCAGTACTTC. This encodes CASSRPGRGQETQYF.

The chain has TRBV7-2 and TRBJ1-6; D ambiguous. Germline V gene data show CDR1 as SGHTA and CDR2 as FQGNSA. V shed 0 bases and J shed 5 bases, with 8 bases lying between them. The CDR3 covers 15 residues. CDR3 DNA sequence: TGTGCCAGCAGCTTAGCTGGGCATGATAATTCACCCCTCCACTTT. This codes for CASSLAGHDNSPLHF. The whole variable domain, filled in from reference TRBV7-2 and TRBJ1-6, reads GAGVSQSPSNKVTEKGKDVELRCDPISGHTALYWYRQSLGQGLEFLIYFQGNSAPDKSGLPSDRFSAERTGGSVSTLTIQRTQQEDSAVYLCASSLAGHDNSPLHFGNGTRLTVT.